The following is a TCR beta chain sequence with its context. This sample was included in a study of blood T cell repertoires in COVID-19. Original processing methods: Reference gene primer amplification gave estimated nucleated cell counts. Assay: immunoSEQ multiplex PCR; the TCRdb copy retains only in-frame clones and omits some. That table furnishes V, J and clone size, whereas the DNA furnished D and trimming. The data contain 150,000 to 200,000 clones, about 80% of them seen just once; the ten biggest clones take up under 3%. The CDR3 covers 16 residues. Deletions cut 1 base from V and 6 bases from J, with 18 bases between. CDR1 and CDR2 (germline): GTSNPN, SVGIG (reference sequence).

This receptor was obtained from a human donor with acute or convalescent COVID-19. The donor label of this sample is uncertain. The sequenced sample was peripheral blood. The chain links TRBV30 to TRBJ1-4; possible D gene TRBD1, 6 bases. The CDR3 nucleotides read TGTGCCTGGAGTGCCGGGGCAGGGGCCGAATATGAAAAACTGTTTTTT. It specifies CAWSAGAGAEYEKLFF.